These 8 T cell receptor beta chains were all obtained from the same sample, sequenced in a study of blood T cell repertoires in COVID-19. Assay used: immunoSEQ multiplex PCR; TCRdb lists only in-frame clones, some missing. The top ten clones hold approximately 6.1% of a sample with 200,000 to 250,000 clones, 70% to 90% of them seen once. The sequenced sample consisted of peripheral blood. These receptors were collected from a man older than 75 with acute or convalescent COVID-19.

The chain employs TRBV19 and TRBJ2-1; weak D call: TRBD2 (6 bases). V lost 3 bases and J 4 bases, leaving 13 bases between the germline ends. Germline V gives CDR1 LNHDA, CDR2 SQIVND (reference sequence). The CDR3 is 15 amino acids. The CDR3 DNA reads TGTGCCAGTAGTATTTGGGGGGAGCAGTACAATGAGCAGTTCTTC. It codes for CASSIWGEQYNEQFF.

The rearrangement uses TRBV18 and TRBJ1-1, with D possibly matching TRBD1 (6 bases). Germline V CDR1 and CDR2: KGHSH, LQKENI. CDR3 length: 14 residues. Trimming shortened V by 7 bases and J by 4 bases, and 16 bases separated the two germline ends. CDR3 DNA: TGTGCCAGCTACCGGGGGGCGCCGGCCACTGAAGCTTTCTTT. Residues: CASYRGAPATEAFF.

The rearrangement uses TRBV4-3 and TRBJ1-1; D possibly corresponds to TRBD1 (5 bases). Germline lookup yields CDR1 LGHNA and CDR2 YSLEER. V was shortened by 0 bases and J by 7 bases, with 15 bases between the two germline ends. The CDR3 runs 15 residues. This chain's CDR3 is CASSQDSRGHYEAFF. DNA for the CDR3: TGCGCCAGCAGCCAAGATTCAAGGGGCCACTATGAAGCTTTCTTT.

The rearrangement uses TRBV2 and TRBJ1-2; 9 positions agree with TRBD1. Germline assignment: CDR1 SNHLY and CDR2 FYNNEI. Losses at the gene ends were 2 bases for V and 4 bases for J; bases not matched to a gene: 5. The CDR3 is 15 residues long. The CDR3 nucleotides are TGTGCCAGCAGTGAAAGGGGACAGGGTCCCTATGGCTACACCTTC. Translation gives CASSERGQGPYGYTF.

This clone was counted only a few times. V and J are TRBV6-5 and TRBJ2-7, with D possibly being TRBD1 (7 bases). The CDR3 contains 14 residues. From germline, CDR1 is MNHEY and CDR2 SVGAGI. V dropped 10 bases and J dropped 0 bases, with 16 bases sitting between them. The CDR3 spells CATTLEGASYEQYV. CDR3 coding DNA: TGTGCCACCACTTTGGAGGGGGCCTCCTACGAGCAGTACGTC.

The chain employs TRBV6-5 and TRBJ2-7; tentatively, D is TRBD2 (6 bases). There are 13 residues in the CDR3. Germline lookup yields CDR1 MNHEY and CDR2 SVGAGI. V was trimmed by 6 bases and J by 6 bases, leaving 15 bases between them. The DNA of the CDR3 is TGTGCCAGCAGAAGAGGCGGGGTGCTCGAGCAGTACTTC. Protein: CASRRGGVLEQYF.

This clone has just one count. The rearrangement joins TRBV19 to TRBJ1-2, with D maybe TRBD1 (6 bases). CDR3 size: 16 residues. CDR1 is LNHDA and CDR2 is SQIVND in the germline V gene (reference sequence). The V end lost 4 bases, the J end lost 0 bases, and 15 bases lay between the germline ends. In DNA form, the CDR3 reads TGTGCCAGTAGTACCTTCACAGGGACCGCTAACTATGGCTACACCTTC. Translating it yields CASSTFTGTANYGYTF. Full variable domain (rest looked up from reference TRBV19 and TRBJ1-2): DGGITQSPKYLFRKEGQNVTLSCEQNLNHDAMYWYRQDPGQGLRLIYYSQIVNDFQKGDIAEGYSVSREKKESFPLTVTSAQKNPTAFYLCASSTFTGTANYGYTFGSGTRLTVV.

The chain joins TRBV14 to TRBJ2-7, with D perhaps matching TRBD1 (6 bases). V was cut by 3 bases and J by 10 bases, with 16 bases left in between. The germline V gene has CDR1 SGHDN and CDR2 FVKESK. CDR3 size: 13 residues. The CDR3 DNA reads TGTGCCAGCAGCCACCTGACAGGTGGCTTACAGTACGTC. It is translated as CASSHLTGGLQYV.